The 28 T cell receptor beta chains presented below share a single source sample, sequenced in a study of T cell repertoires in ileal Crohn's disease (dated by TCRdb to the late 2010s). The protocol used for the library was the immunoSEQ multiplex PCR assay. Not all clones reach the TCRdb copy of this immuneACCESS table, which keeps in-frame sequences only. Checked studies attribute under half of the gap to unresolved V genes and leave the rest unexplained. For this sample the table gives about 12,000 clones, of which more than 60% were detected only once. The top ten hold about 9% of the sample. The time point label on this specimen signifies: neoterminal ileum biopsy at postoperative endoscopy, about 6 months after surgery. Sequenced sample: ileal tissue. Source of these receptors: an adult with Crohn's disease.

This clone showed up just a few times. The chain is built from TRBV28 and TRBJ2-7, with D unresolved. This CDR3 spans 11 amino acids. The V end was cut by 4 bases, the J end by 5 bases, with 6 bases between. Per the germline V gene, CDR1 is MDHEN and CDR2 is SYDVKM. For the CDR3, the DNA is TGTGCCAGCAGTTCTGACCACGAGCAGTACTTC. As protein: CASSSDHEQYF.

The CDR3 is CASNGAGTSLETQYF. The CDR3 DNA follows: TGTGCCAGCAATGGCGCGGGGACCTCCCTGGAGACCCAGTACTTC. The V gene is TRBV21-1, the J gene TRBJ2-5; the table assigns TRBD2, which was not confirmed against the DNA. TRBV21-1 is a known pseudogene. The CDR3 extends over 15 amino acids.

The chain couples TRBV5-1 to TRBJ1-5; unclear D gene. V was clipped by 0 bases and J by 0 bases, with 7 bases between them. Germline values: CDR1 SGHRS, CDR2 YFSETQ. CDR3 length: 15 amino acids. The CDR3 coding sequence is TGCGCCAGCAGCTTGGGAGAGAATAGCAATCAGCCCCAGCATTTT. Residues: CASSLGENSNQPQHF.

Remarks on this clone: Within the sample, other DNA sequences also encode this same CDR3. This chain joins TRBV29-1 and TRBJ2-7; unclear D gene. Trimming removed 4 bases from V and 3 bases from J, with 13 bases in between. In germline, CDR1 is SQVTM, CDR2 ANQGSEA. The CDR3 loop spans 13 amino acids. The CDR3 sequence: CSVGDHSSYEQYF. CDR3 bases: TGCAGCGTTGGGGATCATTCCAGCTACGAGCAGTACTTC.

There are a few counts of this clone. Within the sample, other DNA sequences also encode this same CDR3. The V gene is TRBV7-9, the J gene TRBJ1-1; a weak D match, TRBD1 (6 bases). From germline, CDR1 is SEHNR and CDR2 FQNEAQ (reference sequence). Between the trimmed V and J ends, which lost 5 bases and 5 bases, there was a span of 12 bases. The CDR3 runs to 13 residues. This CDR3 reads CASSPQGPTEAFF. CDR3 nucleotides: TGTGCCAGCAGCCCCCAGGGGCCGACTGAAGCTTTCTTT. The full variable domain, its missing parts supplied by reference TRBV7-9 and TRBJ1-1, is DTGVSQNPRHKITKRGQNVTFRCDPISEHNRLYWYRQTLGQGPEFLTYFQNEAQLEKSRLLSDRFSAERPKGSFSTLEIQRTEQGDSAMYLCASSPQGPTEAFFGQGTRLTVV.

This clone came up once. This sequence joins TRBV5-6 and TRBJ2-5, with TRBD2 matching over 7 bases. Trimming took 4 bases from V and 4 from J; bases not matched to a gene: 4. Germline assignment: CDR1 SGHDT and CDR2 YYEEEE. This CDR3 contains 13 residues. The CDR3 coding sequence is TGTGCCAGCAGCGGGACTAACCGAGAGACCCAGTACTTC. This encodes CASSGTNRETQYF.

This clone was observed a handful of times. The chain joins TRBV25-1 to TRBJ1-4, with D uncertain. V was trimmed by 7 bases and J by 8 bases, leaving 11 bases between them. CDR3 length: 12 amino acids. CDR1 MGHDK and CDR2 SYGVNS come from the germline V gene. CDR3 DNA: TGTGCCAGCATGAGTGGGTGGGAAAAACTGTTTTTT. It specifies CASMSGWEKLFF.

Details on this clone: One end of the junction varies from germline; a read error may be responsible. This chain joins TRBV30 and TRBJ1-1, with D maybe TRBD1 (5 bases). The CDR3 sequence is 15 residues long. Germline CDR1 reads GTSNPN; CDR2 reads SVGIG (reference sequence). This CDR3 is CARRLLGLGNTEAFF. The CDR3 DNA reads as TGTGCCCGGAGACTATTGGGACTCGGGAACACTGAAGCTTTCTTT.

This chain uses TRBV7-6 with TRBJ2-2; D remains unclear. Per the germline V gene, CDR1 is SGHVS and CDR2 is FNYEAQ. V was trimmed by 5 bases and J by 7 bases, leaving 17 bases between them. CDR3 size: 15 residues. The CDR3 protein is CASSPVQMIGGELFF. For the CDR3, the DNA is TGTGCCAGCAGCCCCGTACAGATGATTGGCGGGGAGCTGTTTTTT.

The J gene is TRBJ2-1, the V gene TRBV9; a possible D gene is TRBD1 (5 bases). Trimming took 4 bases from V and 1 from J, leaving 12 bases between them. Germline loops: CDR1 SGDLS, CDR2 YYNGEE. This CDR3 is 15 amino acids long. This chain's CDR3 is CASSSQGVSYNEQFF. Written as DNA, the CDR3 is TGTGCCAGCAGCTCTCAGGGTGTTTCCTACAATGAGCAGTTCTTC.

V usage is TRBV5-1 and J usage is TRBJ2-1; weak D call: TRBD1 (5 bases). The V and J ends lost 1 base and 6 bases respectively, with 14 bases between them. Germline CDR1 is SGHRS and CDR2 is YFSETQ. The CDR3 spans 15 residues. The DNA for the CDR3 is TGCGCCAGCAGCTTGCGGCAGGGTATAGGCAATGAGCAGTTCTTC. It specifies CASSLRQGIGNEQFF.

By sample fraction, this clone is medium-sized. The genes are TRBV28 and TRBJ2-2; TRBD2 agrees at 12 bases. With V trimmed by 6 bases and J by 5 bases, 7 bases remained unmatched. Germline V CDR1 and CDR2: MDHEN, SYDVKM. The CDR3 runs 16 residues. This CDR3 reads CASRLLGLAGTGELFF. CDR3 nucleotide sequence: TGTGCCAGCAGGCTCCTTGGACTAGCGGGGACCGGGGAGCTGTTTTTT.

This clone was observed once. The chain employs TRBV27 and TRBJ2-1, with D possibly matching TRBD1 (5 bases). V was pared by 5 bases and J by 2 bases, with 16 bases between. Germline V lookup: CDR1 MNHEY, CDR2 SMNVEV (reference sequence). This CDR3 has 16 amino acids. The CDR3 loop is CASSPRAASTYNEQFF. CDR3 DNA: TGTGCCAGCAGTCCCAGGGCAGCCTCGACCTACAATGAGCAGTTCTTC.

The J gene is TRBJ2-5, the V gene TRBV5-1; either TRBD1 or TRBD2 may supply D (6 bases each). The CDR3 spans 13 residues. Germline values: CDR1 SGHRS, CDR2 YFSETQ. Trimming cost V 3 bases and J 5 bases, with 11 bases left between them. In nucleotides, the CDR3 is TGCGCCAGCAGCTGGCTAGGGGGGGAGACCCAGTACTTC. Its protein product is CASSWLGGETQYF.

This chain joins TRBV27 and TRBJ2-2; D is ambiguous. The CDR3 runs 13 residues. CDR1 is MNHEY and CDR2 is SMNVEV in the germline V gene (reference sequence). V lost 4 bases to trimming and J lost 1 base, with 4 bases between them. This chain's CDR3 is CASSSLNTGELFF. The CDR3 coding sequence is TGTGCCAGCAGTTCTCTGAACACCGGGGAGCTGTTTTTT.

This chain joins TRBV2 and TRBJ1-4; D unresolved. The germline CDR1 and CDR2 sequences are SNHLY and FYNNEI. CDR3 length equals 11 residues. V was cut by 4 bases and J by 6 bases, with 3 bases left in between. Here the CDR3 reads CASSGHEKLFF. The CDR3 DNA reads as TGTGCCAGCAGTGGACATGAAAAACTGTTTTTT.

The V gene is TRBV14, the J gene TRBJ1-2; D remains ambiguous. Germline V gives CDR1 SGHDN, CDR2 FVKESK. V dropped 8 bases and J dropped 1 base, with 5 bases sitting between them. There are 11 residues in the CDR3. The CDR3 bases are TGTGCCAGCGGGGATAACTATGGCTACACCTTC. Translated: CASGDNYGYTF.

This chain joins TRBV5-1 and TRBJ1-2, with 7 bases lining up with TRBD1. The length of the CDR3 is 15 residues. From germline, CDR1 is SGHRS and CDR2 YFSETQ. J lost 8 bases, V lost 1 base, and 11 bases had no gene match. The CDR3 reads CASSLSLQGIKGYTF. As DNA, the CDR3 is TGCGCCAGCAGCTTGTCTCTACAGGGGATAAAGGGCTACACCTTC.

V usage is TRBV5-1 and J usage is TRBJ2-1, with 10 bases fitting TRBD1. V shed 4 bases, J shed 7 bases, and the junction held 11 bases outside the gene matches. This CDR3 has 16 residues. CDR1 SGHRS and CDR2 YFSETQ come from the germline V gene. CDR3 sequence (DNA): TGCGCCAGCAGCGCTATCCCGGGACAGGGGTGGAATGAGCAGTTCTTC. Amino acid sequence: CASSAIPGQGWNEQFF. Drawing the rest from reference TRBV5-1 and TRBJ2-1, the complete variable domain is KAGVTQTPRYLIKTRGQQVTLSCSPISGHRSVSWYQQTPGQGLQFLFEYFSETQRNKGNFPGRFSGRQFSNSRSEMNVSTLELGDSALYLCASSAIPGQGWNEQFFGPGTRLTVL.

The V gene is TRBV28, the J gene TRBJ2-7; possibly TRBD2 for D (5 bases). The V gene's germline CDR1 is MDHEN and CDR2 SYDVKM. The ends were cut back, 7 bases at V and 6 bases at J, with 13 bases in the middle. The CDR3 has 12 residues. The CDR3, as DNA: TGTGCCAGCACCGCGGGCCCTTCCGAGCAGTACTTC. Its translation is CASTAGPSEQYF.

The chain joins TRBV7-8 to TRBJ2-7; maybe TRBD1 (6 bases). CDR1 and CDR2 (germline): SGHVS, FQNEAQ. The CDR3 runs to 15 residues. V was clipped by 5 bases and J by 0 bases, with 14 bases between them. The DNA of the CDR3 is TGTGCCAGCAGCCAGAACCAGGGGCCCTCCTACGAGCAGTACTTC. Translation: CASSQNQGPSYEQYF.

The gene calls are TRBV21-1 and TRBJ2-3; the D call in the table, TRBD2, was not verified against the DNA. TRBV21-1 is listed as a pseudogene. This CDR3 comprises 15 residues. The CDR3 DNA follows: TGTGCCAGCAGCAAAGTGGAGGGGAGCACAGATACGCAGTATTTT. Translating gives CASSKVEGSTDTQYF.

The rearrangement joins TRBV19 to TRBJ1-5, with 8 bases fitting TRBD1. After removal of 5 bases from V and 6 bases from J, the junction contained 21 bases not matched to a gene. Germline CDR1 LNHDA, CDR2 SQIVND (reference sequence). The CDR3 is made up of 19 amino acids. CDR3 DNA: TGTGCCAGTAGTGTTGAGGGAGCAGGGGGCCGGTTAGGGGTTCAGCCCCAGCATTTT. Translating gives CASSVEGAGGRLGVQPQHF.

The CDR3 is CAWSSDRGLNQPQHF. The CDR3 bases are TGTGCCTGGAGCTCGGACAGGGGGCTGAATCAGCCCCAGCATTTT. The chain is built from TRBV30 and TRBJ1-5, with 11 bases matching TRBD1. This CDR3 has 15 amino acids. The germline CDR1 and CDR2 sequences are GTSNPN and SVGIG (reference sequence). With 3 bases clipped from V and 4 bases from J, the junction kept 5 bases outside the gene matches.

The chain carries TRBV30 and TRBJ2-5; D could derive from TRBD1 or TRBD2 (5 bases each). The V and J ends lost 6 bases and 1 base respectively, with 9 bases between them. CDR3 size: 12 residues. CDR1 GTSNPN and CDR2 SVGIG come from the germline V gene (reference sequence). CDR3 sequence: CACSGTQETQYF. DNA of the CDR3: TGTGCCTGTTCCGGGACCCAAGAGACCCAGTACTTC.

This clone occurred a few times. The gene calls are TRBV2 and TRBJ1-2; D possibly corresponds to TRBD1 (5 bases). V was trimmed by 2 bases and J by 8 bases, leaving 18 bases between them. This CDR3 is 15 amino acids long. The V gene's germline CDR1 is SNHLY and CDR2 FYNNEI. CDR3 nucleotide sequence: TGTGCCAGCAGTGAACGGGCTGACAGATCGAGGGGCTACACCTTC. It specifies CASSERADRSRGYTF.

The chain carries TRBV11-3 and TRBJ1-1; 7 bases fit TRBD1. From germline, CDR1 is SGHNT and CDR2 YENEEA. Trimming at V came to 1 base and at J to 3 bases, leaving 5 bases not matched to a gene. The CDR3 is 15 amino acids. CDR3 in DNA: TGTGCCAGCAGCTTAGGAGGGGGCGCCGACACTGAAGCTTTCTTT. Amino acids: CASSLGGGADTEAFF.

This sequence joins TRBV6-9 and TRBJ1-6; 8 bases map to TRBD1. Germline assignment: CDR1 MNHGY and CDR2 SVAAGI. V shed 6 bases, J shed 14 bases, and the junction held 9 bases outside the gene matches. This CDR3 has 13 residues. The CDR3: CASSLTGERALHF. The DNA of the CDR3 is TGTGCCAGCAGCTTGACAGGGGAGCGGGCCCTCCACTTT.